This TCR beta chain was recorded in a study of blood T cell repertoires in COVID-19 (dated by TCRdb to the early 2020s). As for the study more broadly: Collaborator samples came from the United States, Italy and Spain and covered acute and convalescent phases of COVID-19. The material from the prospective study consisted of cDNA or gDNA derived from T cells, B-cell-depleted T cells, or PBMCs. The dataset comprised deeply sampled blood TCRbeta repertoires from subjects exposed to, actively infected with, or recovered from COVID-19. A freely available public database, intended as a resource for researchers studying the immune response to SARS-CoV-2, is where the repertoires were released. The samples were drawn from two sources: the first 160 participants of the ongoing ImmuneRACE study, and 950 to 1,500 subjects contributed by 6 global collaborators. A de-identified subject ID, COVID-19 status, age in years and sex were almost always included in the sample metadata. HLA class I and class II types, where available, came from metadata supplied by the sample provider rather than from assay-based typing. The study at large found these results: The amount of clinical and demographic metadata varied by source and participant and was provided uncurated.

TCRbeta CDR3 regions were amplified from genomic DNA by means of the immunoSEQ Assay, a bias-controlled multiplex PCR. Per the source publication's procedure: Nucleated cell counts per sample were estimated from amplification of reference gene primers within the assay. To quantify the absolute abundance of each unique TCRbeta CDR3 rearrangement, sequence reads were collapsed and filtered. For each sample, productive Simpson clonality was calculated as the square root of Simpson's diversity index over productive rearrangements. TCRdb's version of the immuneACCESS table is confined to in-frame rearrangements and falls short of the full clone set. An unresolved V gene accounts for under half of the shortfall where checked; the remainder is of unknown origin. V and J calls and clone size are as listed in that table; D and trimming were resolved from the DNA. The sample includes fewer than 30,000 clones, with roughly 80% observed a single time. The ten largest clonotypes hold around 16% of the sample.

Collaborating institutions collected whole blood in K2EDTA tubes following their own protocols. For TCRbeta analysis, collaborators shipped samples as frozen whole blood, isolated PBMCs, or DNA extracted from either of those sample types. Of note for this clone: It lacks a known antigen. Base qualities are not provided; no much larger clone lies one nucleotide away.

Reading the germline V gene (reference sequence) gives CDR1 LNHDA and CDR2 SQIVND. The CDR3 covers 13 residues, taking in both the cysteine and the phenylalanine. Only CDR3 DNA remains: 39 bases, in frame from the first base. V gives up 11 bases and J gives up 6 bases, and the segment between their germline ends measures 19 bases. Sequencing used peripheral blood. The chain is assembled from TRBV19 and TRBJ1-2, with the identity of the D gene unclear. The clonotype originates from a woman aged 55-75 years with acute or convalescent COVID-19. In nucleotide form, the sequence is TGTGCCCCTGAGAGAGGGAGTATTGATGGCTACACCTTC. Its protein is CAPERGSIDGYTF. Reference TRBV19 and TRBJ1-2 genes cover what lies past the CDR3, so the full variable domain is DGGITQSPKYLFRKEGQNVTLSCEQNLNHDAMYWYRQDPGQGLRLIYYSQIVNDFQKGDIAEGYSVSREKKESFPLTVTSAQKNPTAFYLCAPERGSIDGYTFGSGTRLTVV.